The sequence of this T cell receptor (beta chain) was determined in a study of cytomegalovirus exposure and HLA in healthy donors. Study summary: Roughly 170 million T cells yielded 90 million to 130 million unique TCR beta sequences in earlier analysis.

The study's findings and limits: DRB1 showed the most TCR associations and HLA-C the fewest in a later analysis, as rates varied by HLA locus.

For this clone: What it binds is unknown.

This CDR3 has 18 amino acids. CDR1 MNHNS and CDR2 SASEGT come from the germline V gene. V lost 1 base and J lost 8, with 26 bases in between. PCR was performed using 60 Vbeta and 13 Jbeta primers. Here immunoSEQ multiplex PCR was the method, and the copy in TCRdb shows in-frame clones only, minus some. The table records about 120,000 clones, roughly 80% of them present only once. The sequenced sample consisted of PBMCs. The receptor was derived from a man younger than 40 in good health and CMV-seropositive. The V gene is TRBV6-1, the J gene TRBJ1-2; a possible D gene is TRBD1 (6 bases). The CDR3 loop reads CASSEVPLVLGAGTGYTF. The DNA for the CDR3 is TGTGCCAGCAGTGAAGTACCCCTGGTGCTCGGAGCCGGGACAGGCTACACCTTC.